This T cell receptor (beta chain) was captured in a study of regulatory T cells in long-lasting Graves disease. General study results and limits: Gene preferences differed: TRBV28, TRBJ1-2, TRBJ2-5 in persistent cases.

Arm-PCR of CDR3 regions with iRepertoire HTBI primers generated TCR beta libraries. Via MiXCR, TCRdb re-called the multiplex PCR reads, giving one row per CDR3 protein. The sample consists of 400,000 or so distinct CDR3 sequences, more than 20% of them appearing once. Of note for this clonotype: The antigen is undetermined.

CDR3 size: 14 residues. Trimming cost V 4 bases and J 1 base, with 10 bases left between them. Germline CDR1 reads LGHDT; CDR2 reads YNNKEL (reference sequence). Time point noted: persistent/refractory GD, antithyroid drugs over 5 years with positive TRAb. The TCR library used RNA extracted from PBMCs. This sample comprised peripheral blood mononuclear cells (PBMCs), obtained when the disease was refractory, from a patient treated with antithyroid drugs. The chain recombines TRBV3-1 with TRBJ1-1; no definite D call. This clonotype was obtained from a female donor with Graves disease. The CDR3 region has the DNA TGTGCCAGCAGCCGAGGACGGGAGAACACTGAAGCTTTCTTT. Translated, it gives CASSRGRENTEAFF.